This T cell receptor beta chain was sequenced for a study of T cells in Graves' hyperthyroidism and ophthalmopathy. CDR3 length: 12 amino acids. V lost 2 bases, J lost 3 bases, and 2 bases lay in between. CDR1 is MNHNS, CDR2 SASEGT, per germline. Hyperthyroidism was newly diagnosed in patients aged 18 to 65 (duration under 2 months). Preceding any ophthalmopathy symptoms, the blood sample dates from first hyperthyroidism diagnosis. This clonotype appeared many times. There were TCR beta CDR3 regions amplified from RNA transcripts. Primed by the HTBI set, a first-round RT-PCR was run on the TCR CDR3. In TCRdb, the multiplex PCR reads were re-called with MiXCR into one record per CDR3 protein. The table lists some 350,000 distinct CDR3 sequences, about a sixth of them singletons.

V gene TRBV6-1 combines with J gene TRBJ1-5, with D unresolved. The sample comprised blood. The sequence derives from a woman in her late teens or twenties with Graves' hyperthyroidism that later progressed to Graves' ophthalmopathy. The CDR3 protein is CASSEHNQPQHF. In nucleotides, the CDR3 is TGTGCCAGCAGTGAACACAATCAGCCCCAGCATTTT.